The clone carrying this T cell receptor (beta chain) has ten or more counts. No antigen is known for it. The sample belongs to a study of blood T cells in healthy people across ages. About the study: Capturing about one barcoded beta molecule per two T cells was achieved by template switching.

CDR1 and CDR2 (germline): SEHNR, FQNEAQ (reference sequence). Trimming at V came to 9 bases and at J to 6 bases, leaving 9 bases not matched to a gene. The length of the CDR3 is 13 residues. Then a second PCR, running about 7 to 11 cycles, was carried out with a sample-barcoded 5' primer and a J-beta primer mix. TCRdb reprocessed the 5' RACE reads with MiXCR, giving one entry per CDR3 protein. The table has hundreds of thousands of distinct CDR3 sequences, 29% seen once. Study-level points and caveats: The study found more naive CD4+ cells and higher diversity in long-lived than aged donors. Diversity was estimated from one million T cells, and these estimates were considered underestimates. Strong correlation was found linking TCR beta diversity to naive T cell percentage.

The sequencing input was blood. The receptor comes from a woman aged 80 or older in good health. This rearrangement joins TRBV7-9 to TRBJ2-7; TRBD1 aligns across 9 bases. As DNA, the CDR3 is TGTGCCAGTACCGGGACAGGGTCTATCGAGCAGTACTTC. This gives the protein CASTGTGSIEQYF.